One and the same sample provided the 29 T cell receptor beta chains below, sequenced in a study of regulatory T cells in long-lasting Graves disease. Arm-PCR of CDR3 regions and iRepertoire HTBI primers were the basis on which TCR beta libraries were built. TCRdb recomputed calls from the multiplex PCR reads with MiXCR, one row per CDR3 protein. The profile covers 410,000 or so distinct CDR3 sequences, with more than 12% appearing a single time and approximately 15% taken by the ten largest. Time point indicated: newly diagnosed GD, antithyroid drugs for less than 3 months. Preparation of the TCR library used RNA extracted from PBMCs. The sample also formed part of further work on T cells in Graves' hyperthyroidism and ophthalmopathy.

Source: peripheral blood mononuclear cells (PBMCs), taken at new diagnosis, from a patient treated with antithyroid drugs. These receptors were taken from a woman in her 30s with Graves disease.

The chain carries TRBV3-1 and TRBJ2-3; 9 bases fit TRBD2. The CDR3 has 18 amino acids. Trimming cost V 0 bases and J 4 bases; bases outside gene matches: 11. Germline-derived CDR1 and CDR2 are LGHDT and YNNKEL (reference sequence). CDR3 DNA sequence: TGTGCCAGCAGCCAAGAGTATCGGGGAGGGACTAGCTCAGATACGCAGTATTTT. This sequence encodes CASSQEYRGGTSSDTQYF.

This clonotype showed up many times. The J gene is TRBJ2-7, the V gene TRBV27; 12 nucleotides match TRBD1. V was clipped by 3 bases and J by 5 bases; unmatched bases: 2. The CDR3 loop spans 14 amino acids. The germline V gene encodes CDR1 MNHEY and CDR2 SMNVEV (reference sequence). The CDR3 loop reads CASSLGTGGNEQYF. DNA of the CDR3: TGTGCCAGCAGTTTGGGGACAGGGGGCAACGAGCAGTACTTC.

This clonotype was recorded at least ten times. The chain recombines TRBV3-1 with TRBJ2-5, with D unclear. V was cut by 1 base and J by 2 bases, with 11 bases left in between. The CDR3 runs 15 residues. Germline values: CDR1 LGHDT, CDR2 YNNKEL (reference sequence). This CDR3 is CASSQVGSAQETQYF. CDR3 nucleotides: TGTGCCAGCAGCCAAGTAGGGTCAGCACAAGAGACCCAGTACTTC.

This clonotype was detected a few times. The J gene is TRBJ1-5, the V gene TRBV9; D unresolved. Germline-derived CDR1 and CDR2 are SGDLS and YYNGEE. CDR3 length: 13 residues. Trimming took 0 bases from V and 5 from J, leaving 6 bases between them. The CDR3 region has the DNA TGTGCCAGCAGCGTAGGGCTGGATCAGCCCCAGCATTTT. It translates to CASSVGLDQPQHF.

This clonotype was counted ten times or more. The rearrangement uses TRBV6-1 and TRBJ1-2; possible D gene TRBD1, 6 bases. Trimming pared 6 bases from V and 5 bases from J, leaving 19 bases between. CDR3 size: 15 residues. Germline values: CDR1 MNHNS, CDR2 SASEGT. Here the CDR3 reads CASREERGALYGYTF. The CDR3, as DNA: TGTGCCAGCAGGGAGGAGCGGGGGGCCCTTTATGGCTACACCTTC.

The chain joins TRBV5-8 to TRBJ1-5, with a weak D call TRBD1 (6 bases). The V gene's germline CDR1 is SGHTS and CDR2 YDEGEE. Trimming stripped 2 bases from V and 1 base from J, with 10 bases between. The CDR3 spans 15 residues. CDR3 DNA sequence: TGTGCCAGCAGCTTTAGGGGGGAAAGCAATCAGCCCCAGCATTTT. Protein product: CASSFRGESNQPQHF.

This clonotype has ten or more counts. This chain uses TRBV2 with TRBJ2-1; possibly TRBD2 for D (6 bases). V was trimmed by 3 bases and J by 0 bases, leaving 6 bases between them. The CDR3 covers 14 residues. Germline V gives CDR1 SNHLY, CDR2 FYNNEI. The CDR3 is CASSEEGSYNEQFF. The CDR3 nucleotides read TGTGCCAGCAGTGAGGAGGGCTCCTACAATGAGCAGTTCTTC.

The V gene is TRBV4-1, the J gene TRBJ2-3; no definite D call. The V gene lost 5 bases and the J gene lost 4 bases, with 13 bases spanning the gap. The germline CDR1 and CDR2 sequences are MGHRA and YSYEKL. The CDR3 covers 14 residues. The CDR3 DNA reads TGCGCCAGCAGCGTAGGCCAAAACGCAGATACGCAGTATTTT. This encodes CASSVGQNADTQYF.

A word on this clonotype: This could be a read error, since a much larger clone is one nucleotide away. CDR3 sequence reads: CAIRPGRLNTEAFF. In nucleotides, the CDR3 is TGTGCCATCAGACCGGGACGGCTGAACACTGAAGCTTTCTTT. The chain combines TRBV10-3 with TRBJ1-1; D might be TRBD1 (5 bases). CDR1 is ENHRY and CDR2 is SYGVKD in the germline V gene. The CDR3 loop spans 14 amino acids. V was cut by 6 bases and J by 0 bases, with 11 bases left in between.

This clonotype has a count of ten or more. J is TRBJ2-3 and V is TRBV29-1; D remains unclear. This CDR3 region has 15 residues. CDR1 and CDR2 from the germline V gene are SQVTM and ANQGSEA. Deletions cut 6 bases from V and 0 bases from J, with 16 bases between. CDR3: CSVPDALRSTDTQYF. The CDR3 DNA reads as TGCAGCGTCCCTGATGCACTACGCAGCACAGATACGCAGTATTTT.

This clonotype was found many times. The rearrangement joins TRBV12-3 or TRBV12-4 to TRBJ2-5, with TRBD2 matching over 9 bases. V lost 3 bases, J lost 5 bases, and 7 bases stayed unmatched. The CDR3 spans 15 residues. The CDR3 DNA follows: TGTGCCAGCAGTTTTGTGCGGGAGGGCCGGGAGACCCAGTACTTC. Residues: CASSFVREGRETQYF.

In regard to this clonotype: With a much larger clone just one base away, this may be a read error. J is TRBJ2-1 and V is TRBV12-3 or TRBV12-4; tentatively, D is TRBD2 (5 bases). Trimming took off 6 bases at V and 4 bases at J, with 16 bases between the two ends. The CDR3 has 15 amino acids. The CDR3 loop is CASRPTRREYNEQFF. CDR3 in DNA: TGTGCCAGCAGGCCTACTAGAAGGGAATACAATGAGCAGTTCTTC.

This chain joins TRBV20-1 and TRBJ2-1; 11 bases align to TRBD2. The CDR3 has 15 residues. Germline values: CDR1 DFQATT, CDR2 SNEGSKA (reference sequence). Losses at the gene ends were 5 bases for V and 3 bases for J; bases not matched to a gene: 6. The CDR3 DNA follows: TGCAGTGCTGGGACTAGCGGAGTAGACTACAATGAGCAGTTCTTC. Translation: CSAGTSGVDYNEQFF.

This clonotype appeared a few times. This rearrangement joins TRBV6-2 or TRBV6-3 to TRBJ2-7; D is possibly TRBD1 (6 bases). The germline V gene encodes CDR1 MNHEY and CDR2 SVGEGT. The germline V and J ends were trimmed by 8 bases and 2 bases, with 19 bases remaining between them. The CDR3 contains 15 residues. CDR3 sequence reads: CASRKEPGETYEQYF. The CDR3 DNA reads TGTGCCAGCCGGAAGGAACCAGGGGAAACCTACGAGCAGTACTTC.

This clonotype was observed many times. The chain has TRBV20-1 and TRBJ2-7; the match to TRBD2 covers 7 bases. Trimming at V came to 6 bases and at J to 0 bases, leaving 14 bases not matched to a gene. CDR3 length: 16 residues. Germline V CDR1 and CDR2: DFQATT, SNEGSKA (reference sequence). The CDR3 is CSATMGGFLPSYEQYF. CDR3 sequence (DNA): TGCAGTGCCACGATGGGGGGGTTTTTACCCTCCTACGAGCAGTACTTC.

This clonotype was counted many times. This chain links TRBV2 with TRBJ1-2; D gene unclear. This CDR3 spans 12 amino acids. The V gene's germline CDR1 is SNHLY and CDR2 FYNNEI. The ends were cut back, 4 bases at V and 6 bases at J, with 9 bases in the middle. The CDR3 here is CASSVSGDGYTF. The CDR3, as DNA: TGTGCCAGCAGTGTATCCGGGGATGGCTACACCTTC.

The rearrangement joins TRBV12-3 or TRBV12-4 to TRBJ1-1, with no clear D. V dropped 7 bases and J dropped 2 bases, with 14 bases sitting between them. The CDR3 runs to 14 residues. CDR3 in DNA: TGTGCCAGCAACCAGCGGGCCGCAAACACTGAAGCTTTCTTT. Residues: CASNQRAANTEAFF.

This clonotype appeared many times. The chain's CDR3 is CASSEALGETQYF. CDR3 DNA: TGTGCCAGCAGTGAAGCGCTTGGGGAGACCCAGTACTTC. This sequence joins TRBV2 and TRBJ2-5; D ambiguous. V was clipped by 0 bases and J by 5 bases, with 7 bases between them. From germline, CDR1 is SNHLY and CDR2 FYNNEI. The CDR3 has 13 residues. The variable domain in full, completed from reference TRBV2 and TRBJ2-5, reads EPEVTQTPSHQVTQMGQEVILRCVPISNHLYFYWYRQILGQKVEFLVSFYNNEISEKSEIFDDQFSVERPDGSNFTLKIRSTKLEDSAMYFCASSEALGETQYFGPGTRLLVL.

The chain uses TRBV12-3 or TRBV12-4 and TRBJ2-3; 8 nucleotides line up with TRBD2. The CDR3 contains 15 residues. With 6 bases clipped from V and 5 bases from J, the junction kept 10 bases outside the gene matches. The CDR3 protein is CASSATSGMRDTQYF. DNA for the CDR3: TGTGCCAGCAGCGCCACTAGCGGTATGCGAGATACGCAGTATTTT.

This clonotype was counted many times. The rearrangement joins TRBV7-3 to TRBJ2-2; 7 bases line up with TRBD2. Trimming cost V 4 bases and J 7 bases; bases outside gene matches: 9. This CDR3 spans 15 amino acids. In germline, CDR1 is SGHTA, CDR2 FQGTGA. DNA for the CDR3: TGTGCCAGCAGCTCTGCGGGAGTAATCGGCGGGGAGCTGTTTTTT. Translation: CASSSAGVIGGELFF.

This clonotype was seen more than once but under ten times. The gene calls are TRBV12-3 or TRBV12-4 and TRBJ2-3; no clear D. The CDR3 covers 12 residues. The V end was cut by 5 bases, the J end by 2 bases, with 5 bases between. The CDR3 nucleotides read TGTGCCAGCAGTATGGCCACAGATACGCAGTATTTT. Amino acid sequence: CASSMATDTQYF.

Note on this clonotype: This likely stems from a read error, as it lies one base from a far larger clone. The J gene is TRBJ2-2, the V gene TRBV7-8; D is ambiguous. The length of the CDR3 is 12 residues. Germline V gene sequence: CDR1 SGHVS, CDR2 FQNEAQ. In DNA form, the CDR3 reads TGTGCCGGCAGCCCGAACACCGGGGAGCTGTTTTTT. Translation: CAGSPNTGELFF. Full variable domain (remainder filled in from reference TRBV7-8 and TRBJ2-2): GAGVSQSPRYKVAKRGQDVALRCDPISGHVSLFWYQQALGQGPEFLTYFQNEAQLDKSGLPSDRFFAERPEGSVSTLKIQRTQQEDSAVYLCAGSPNTGELFFGEGSRLTVL.

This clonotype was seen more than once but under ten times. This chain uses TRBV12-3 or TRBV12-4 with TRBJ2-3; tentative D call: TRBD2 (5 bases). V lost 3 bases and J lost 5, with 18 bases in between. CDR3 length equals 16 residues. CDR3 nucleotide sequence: TGTGCCAGCAGTTTTCGGGGTTCCAAAATAAAAGATACGCAGTATTTT. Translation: CASSFRGSKIKDTQYF.

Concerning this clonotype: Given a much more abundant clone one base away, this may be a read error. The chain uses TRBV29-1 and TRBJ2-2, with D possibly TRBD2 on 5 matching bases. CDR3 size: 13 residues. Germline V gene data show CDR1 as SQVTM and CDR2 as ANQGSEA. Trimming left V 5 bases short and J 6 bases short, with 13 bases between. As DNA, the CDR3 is TGCAGCGTTTCTCCTAGCAACGCCGGGGAGCTGTTTTTT. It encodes CSVSPSNAGELFF.

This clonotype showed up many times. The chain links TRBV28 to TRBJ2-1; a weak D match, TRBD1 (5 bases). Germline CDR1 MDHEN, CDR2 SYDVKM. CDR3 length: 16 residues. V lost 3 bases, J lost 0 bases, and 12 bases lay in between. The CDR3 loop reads CASSLGPSSSYNEQFF. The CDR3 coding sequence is TGTGCCAGCAGTTTGGGGCCCTCGAGCTCCTACAATGAGCAGTTCTTC. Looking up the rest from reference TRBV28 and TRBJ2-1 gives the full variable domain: DVKVTQSSRYLVKRTGEKVFLECVQDMDHENMFWYRQDPGLGLRLIYFSYDVKMKEKGDIPEGYSVSREKKERFSLILESASTNQTSMYLCASSLGPSSSYNEQFFGPGTRLTVL.

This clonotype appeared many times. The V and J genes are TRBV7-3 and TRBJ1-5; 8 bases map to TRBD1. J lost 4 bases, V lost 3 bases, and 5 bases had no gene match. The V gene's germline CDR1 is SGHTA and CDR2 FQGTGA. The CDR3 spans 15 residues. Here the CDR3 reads CASSFRTGRNQPQHF. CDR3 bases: TGTGCCAGCAGCTTCCGGACAGGGCGTAATCAGCCCCAGCATTTT.

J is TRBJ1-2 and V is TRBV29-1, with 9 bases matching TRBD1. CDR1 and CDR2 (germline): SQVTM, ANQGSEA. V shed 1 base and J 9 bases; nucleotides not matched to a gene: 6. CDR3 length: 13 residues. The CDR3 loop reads CSVEGGQGTSYTF. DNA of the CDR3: TGCAGCGTTGAAGGGGGACAGGGTACTAGCTACACCTTC.

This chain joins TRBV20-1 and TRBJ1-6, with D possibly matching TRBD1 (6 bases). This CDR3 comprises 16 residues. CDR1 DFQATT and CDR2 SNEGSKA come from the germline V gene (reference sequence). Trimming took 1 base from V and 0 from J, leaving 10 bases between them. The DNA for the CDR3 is TGCAGTGCTAGAGTCAGGGGAGGCTCCTATAATTCACCCCTCCACTTT. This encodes CSARVRGGSYNSPLHF.

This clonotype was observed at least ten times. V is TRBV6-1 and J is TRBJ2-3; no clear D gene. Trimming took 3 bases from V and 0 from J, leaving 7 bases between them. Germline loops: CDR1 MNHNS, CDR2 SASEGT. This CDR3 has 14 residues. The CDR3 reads CASSDASSTDTQYF. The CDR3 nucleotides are TGTGCCAGCAGTGATGCTTCTAGCACAGATACGCAGTATTTT.